Listed below are T cell receptor beta chains from one sample, sequenced in a study of cytomegalovirus exposure and HLA in healthy donors. Profiled with immunoSEQ multiplex PCR; TCRdb holds only in-frame clones, not every one. This sample has over 250,000 clones, with 86% found just once. The sequencing sample was made of PBMCs. These receptors were obtained from a man in his forties or fifties in good health and CMV-seropositive. CDR3s include the opening cysteine and the closing phenylalanine or tryptophan. D genes are given only for firm matches.

d_gene: .
v_gene: TRBV10-3
j_gene: TRBJ1-6
CDR3aa: CAISAGIPALHF

d_gene: .
v_gene: TRBV27
j_gene: TRBJ2-6
CDR3aa: CASSRDSSSGANVLTF

d_gene: .
v_gene: TRBV7-9
j_gene: TRBJ1-2
CDR3aa: CASSLVAMDYGYTF

d_gene: .
v_gene: TRBV7-2
j_gene: TRBJ2-1
CDR3aa: CASSLAAGPGNEQFF

d_gene: .
v_gene: TRBV23-1
j_gene: TRBJ2-1
CDR3aa: CASSQWGQAYNEQFF

d_gene: .
v_gene: TRBV4-3
j_gene: TRBJ1-3
CDR3aa: CASSQDGHSGNTIYF

d_gene: .
v_gene: TRBV11-2
j_gene: TRBJ1-4
CDR3aa: CASSLGQLNEKLFF

d_gene: .
v_gene: TRBV6-5
j_gene: TRBJ2-7
CDR3aa: CASSVTGWRFEQYF

d_gene: .
v_gene: TRBV6-6
j_gene: TRBJ2-6
CDR3aa: CASRIRDSGANVLTF

d_gene: .
v_gene: TRBV12-1
j_gene: TRBJ1-2
CDR3aa: CASSFEIRGAGYTF

d_gene: TRBD2
v_gene: TRBV6-6
j_gene: TRBJ2-5
CDR3aa: CASSYSGGGETQYF

d_gene: .
v_gene: TRBV7-2
j_gene: TRBJ2-7
CDR3aa: CASSLGWTANQQYF

d_gene: .
v_gene: TRBV2
j_gene: TRBJ2-3
CDR3aa: CASSVGLSTDTQYF

d_gene: .
v_gene: TRBV7-6
j_gene: TRBJ2-1
CDR3aa: CASSLGSGVSYNEQFF